Below, 32 T cell receptor beta chains from the same sample are listed, as sequenced in a study of regulatory T cells in long-lasting Graves disease. Sequencing libraries for TCR beta were prepared with iRepertoire HTBI primers and Arm-PCR of CDR3 regions. TCRdb reprocessed the multiplex PCR reads with MiXCR, giving one entry per CDR3 protein. Here the sample spans under 300,000 distinct CDR3 sequences, 15% to 20% being singletons. Regarding time point: newly diagnosed GD, antithyroid drugs for less than 3 months. Following extraction of RNA from PBMCs, that RNA was used to make the TCR library. These sequences were also reported in another study, on T cells in Graves' hyperthyroidism and ophthalmopathy.

Sequenced here: peripheral blood mononuclear cells (PBMCs), sampled at new diagnosis, from a patient treated with antithyroid drugs. Source of these receptors: a woman younger than 45 with Graves disease.

The rearrangement uses TRBV10-1 and TRBJ2-3; D not resolved. This CDR3 region has 15 residues. V was shortened by 3 bases and J by 1 base, with 11 bases between the two germline ends. The germline gives CDR1 WNHNN, CDR2 SYGVQD (reference sequence). CDR3 nucleotide sequence: TGCGCCAGCAGTGATCCCCTCGGACGCACAGATACGCAGTATTTT. Amino acids: CASSDPLGRTDTQYF.

This clonotype occurred many times. The gene calls are TRBV20-1 and TRBJ2-7; D not certain. Trimming took 0 bases from V and 4 from J, leaving 10 bases between them. The CDR3 loop spans 13 amino acids. CDR1 and CDR2 (germline): DFQATT, SNEGSKA (reference sequence). The CDR3 nucleotides are TGCAGTGCTAGAGATTTCCAAATTTACGAGCAGTACTTC. Translated, it gives CSARDFQIYEQYF.

There are many counts of this clonotype. This chain links TRBV6-2 or TRBV6-3 with TRBJ2-1, with D tentatively TRBD2 (6 bases). V was pared by 6 bases and J by 1 base, with 16 bases between. In germline, CDR1 is MNHEY, CDR2 SVGEGT. The CDR3 is 16 amino acids. The CDR3 is CASRLRRGQSYNEQFF. The CDR3 DNA reads as TGTGCCAGCAGGCTGAGGAGGGGCCAGTCCTACAATGAGCAGTTCTTC.

With regard to this clonotype: A much larger clone sits a single nucleotide away, making a read error possible. The conserved closing phenylalanine or tryptophan is absent in this CDR3, likely reflecting a read error. V and J are TRBV9 and TRBJ2-5, with no clear D. Trimming took 1 base from V and 6 from J, leaving 10 bases between them. Germline-derived CDR1 and CDR2 are SGDLS and YYNGEE. The CDR3 extends over 13 amino acids. CDR3 amino acids: CASSVRARKTQYL. CDR3 DNA: TGTGCCAGCAGCGTAAGGGCCAGGAAGACCCAGTACTTG.

The sample holds a few counts of this clonotype. Being one base from a much bigger clone, this may be a read error. The chain links TRBV12-3 or TRBV12-4 to TRBJ1-1, with D uncertain. The CDR3 extends over 13 amino acids. The CDR3 region is CASIKQLNIEAFF. CDR3 DNA sequence: TGTGCCAGCATCAAACAGCTGAACATTGAAGCTTTCTTT.

This clonotype occurred many times. The chain uses TRBV3-1 and TRBJ2-7, with D perhaps matching TRBD1 or TRBD2 (6 bases each). Germline values: CDR1 LGHDT, CDR2 YNNKEL (reference sequence). V lost 4 bases and J 1 base, leaving 17 bases between the germline ends. The CDR3 spans 16 residues. The DNA for the CDR3 is TGTGCCAGCAGCCGTGAGGGGGGCCAACTATCCTACGAGCAGTACTTC. Translating it yields CASSREGGQLSYEQYF.

At least ten counts were recorded for this clonotype. The chain uses TRBV27 and TRBJ1-1, with D perhaps TRBD1 (6 bases). CDR1 and CDR2 (germline): MNHEY, SMNVEV (reference sequence). There are 19 residues in the CDR3. The V gene lost 6 bases and the J gene lost 4 bases, with 30 bases spanning the gap. CDR3 DNA sequence: TGTGCCAGCAGATCCCCCATGTCTGTCCTAAGGGGGGTGAGCACTGAAGCTTTCTTT. This encodes CASRSPMSVLRGVSTEAFF.

In its sample, this clonotype was seen a few times. Sequence at one end of the junction differs from germline and may be a read error. J is TRBJ1-1 and V is TRBV19; tentatively, D is TRBD1 (6 bases). From germline, CDR1 is LNHDA and CDR2 SQIVND (reference sequence). The CDR3 sequence is 14 residues long. The CDR3 DNA reads as TGTGCCAGTGGTATAACAGGGTGGCACACTGAAGCTTTCTTT. Translated: CASGITGWHTEAFF.

Many counts were recorded for this clonotype. The rearrangement uses TRBV6-4 and TRBJ2-1, with 10 bases matching TRBD2. CDR1 and CDR2 from the germline V gene are MRHNA and SNTAGT. The V gene end was trimmed by 2 bases and the J gene end by 2 bases; junction bases not matched to a gene: 0. The CDR3 runs to 15 residues. CDR3 region: CASSDLAGAYNEQFF. The CDR3 nucleotides read TGTGCCAGCAGTGACCTAGCGGGGGCCTACAATGAGCAGTTCTTC.

The chain combines TRBV12-3 or TRBV12-4 with TRBJ2-7; 9 bases map to TRBD1. The CDR3 length is 14 residues. V was pared by 5 bases and J by 4 bases, with 6 bases of the junction left unmatched. CDR3 protein: CASSAHRGPYEQYF. CDR3 DNA: TGTGCCAGCAGTGCCCACAGGGGGCCGTACGAGCAGTACTTC.

This clonotype was counted many times. The rearrangement links TRBV7-2 to TRBJ2-1, with TRBD2 matching over 7 bases. With 6 bases clipped from V and 9 bases from J, the junction kept 11 bases outside the gene matches. The CDR3 has 14 residues. Germline CDR1 and CDR2: SGHTA and FQGNSA. CDR3 sequence: CASSPRSGKIEQFF. As DNA, the CDR3 is TGTGCCAGCAGTCCACGGAGCGGGAAGATTGAGCAGTTCTTC.

This clonotype was counted at least ten times. This chain uses TRBV3-1 with TRBJ2-7; 9 bases map to TRBD1. The junction had 4 bases not matched to a gene; V was cut back by 5 bases and J by 8 bases. The CDR3 runs 12 residues. CDR1 LGHDT and CDR2 YNNKEL come from the germline V gene (reference sequence). CDR3 in DNA: TGTGCCAGCAGCATGGGACAGGGAAAGCAGTACTTC. It translates to CASSMGQGKQYF.

There are many counts of this clonotype. The gene calls are TRBV7-9 and TRBJ1-1; 7 nucleotides match TRBD1. The germline V gene has CDR1 SEHNR and CDR2 FQNEAQ (reference sequence). This CDR3 comprises 15 residues. The junction had 5 bases not matched to a gene; V was cut back by 3 bases and J by 1 base. CDR3 residues: CASSLRQGANTEAFF. The CDR3, as DNA: TGTGCCAGCAGCTTGAGACAGGGTGCGAACACTGAAGCTTTCTTT.

Ten or more counts support this clonotype. This chain connects TRBV5-4 to TRBJ2-1; 8 bases are a match to TRBD2. Germline CDR1 and CDR2: SGHNT and YYREEE (reference sequence). With V trimmed by 0 bases and J by 10 bases, 9 bases remained unmatched. The CDR3 spans 15 residues. CDR3 sequence reads: CASSLERGGPREQFF. DNA for the CDR3: TGTGCCAGCAGCTTGGAACGGGGGGGCCCTCGGGAGCAGTTCTTC.

Points on this clonotype: A far larger clone is one nucleotide away, so this likely arose from a read error. The chain uses TRBV7-9 and TRBJ2-3; 11 nucleotides agree with TRBD1. The DNA end is more similar to TRBJ2-7, so the J call may be wrong. Germline V lookup: CDR1 SEHNR, CDR2 FQNEAQ (reference sequence). This CDR3 contains 17 residues. The CDR3 coding sequence is TGTGCCAGCAGCTCCGGTGGATGGGACAGGGGGTTCAATGAGCAGTACTTC. This sequence encodes CASSSGGWDRGFNEQYF.

Worth noting for this clonotype: This may arise from a read error, as a much more abundant clone is one base away. This chain joins TRBV3-1 and TRBJ2-3, with a tentative D call TRBD1 (6 bases). The DNA matches TRBJ2-7 better at its end, which makes the J call doubtful. The CDR3 consists of 18 residues. Per germline, CDR1 LGHDT and CDR2 YNNKEL (reference sequence). The CDR3 region has the DNA TGTGCCAGCAGCCAAGATGACTATGGCAGGGGAGTCGGCAATGAGCAGTACTTC. This encodes CASSQDDYGRGVGNEQYF.

Regarding this clonotype: This could be a read error, since a much larger clone is one nucleotide away. The chain carries TRBV7-3 and TRBJ1-2, with 7 positions matching TRBD1. Looked up from germline, CDR1 is SGHTA and CDR2 is FQGTGA. J gave up 8 bases and V 5 bases, and 11 bases lay outside the gene matches. CDR3 length: 14 amino acids. CDR3: CASSTRGRGTGYTF. The CDR3 DNA is TGTGCCAGCAGCACTCGAGGCAGGGGGACCGGCTACACCTTC.

This chain connects TRBV28 to TRBJ2-1; 13 positions agree with TRBD2. The V segment lost 0 bases and the J segment 6 bases; nucleotides outside the gene matches: 2. This CDR3 has 16 residues. Germline CDR1 reads MDHEN; CDR2 reads SYDVKM. CDR3 region: CASSLWTSGGTNEQFF. The CDR3, as DNA: TGTGCCAGCAGTTTATGGACTAGCGGGGGGACCAATGAGCAGTTCTTC.

This clonotype was detected many times. The chain joins TRBV5-1 to TRBJ2-7; tentative D call: TRBD1 (5 bases). In germline, CDR1 is SGHRS, CDR2 YFSETQ. This CDR3 spans 14 amino acids. The V gene lost 5 bases and the J gene lost 3 bases, with 15 bases spanning the gap. CDR3 region: CASSREQAYYEQYF. CDR3 DNA sequence: TGCGCCAGCAGTAGGGAACAGGCCTACTACGAGCAGTACTTC.

This clonotype was recorded at least ten times. The V call is TRBV11-3, the J call TRBJ1-1; D ambiguous. This CDR3 spans 13 amino acids. CDR1 SGHNT and CDR2 YENEEA come from the germline V gene. V was shortened by 5 bases and J by 8 bases, with 15 bases between the two germline ends. CDR3 sequence (DNA): TGTGCCAGCAGCCTCGGTCTTTTTGGGGAAGCTTTCTTT. Protein: CASSLGLFGEAFF.

This clonotype came up a few times. The rearrangement joins TRBV19 to TRBJ1-5; 7 bases fit TRBD1. V was clipped by 6 bases and J by 7 bases; unmatched bases: 9. The length of the CDR3 is 14 residues. CDR1 and CDR2 (germline): LNHDA, SQIVND (reference sequence). The CDR3 reads CASSDRVDIQPQHF. The DNA of the CDR3 is TGTGCCAGTAGCGACAGGGTGGATATCCAGCCCCAGCATTTT.

This clonotype showed up many times. V usage is TRBV5-4 and J usage is TRBJ1-2, with D tentatively TRBD1 (5 bases). V lost 2 bases, J lost 3 bases, and 14 bases lay in between. Germline V gene sequence: CDR1 SGHNT, CDR2 YYREEE (reference sequence). This CDR3 contains 15 residues. The CDR3 DNA is TGTGCCAGCAGCTTCGGCGGGACGCGGTACTATGGCTACACCTTC. It codes for CASSFGGTRYYGYTF.

This clonotype was seen ten or more times. The CDR3: CASSSETGYNEQFF. The CDR3 nucleotides read TGTGCCAGCAGCTCCGAGACAGGGTACAATGAGCAGTTCTTC. This chain joins TRBV12-3 or TRBV12-4 and TRBJ2-1; TRBD1 aligns across 7 bases. CDR3 length: 14 residues. The J segment lost 4 bases and the V segment lost 6 bases, leaving 6 bases of the junction unmatched.

This clonotype was seen many times. The chain is built from TRBV3-1 and TRBJ2-5; maybe TRBD1 (6 bases). V shed 6 bases and J shed 2 bases, with 13 bases lying between them. CDR3 length: 14 amino acids. The V gene's germline CDR1 is LGHDT and CDR2 YNNKEL (reference sequence). The DNA for the CDR3 is TGTGCCAGCAGACCAAGAGGACAGCAAGAGACCCAGTACTTC. It is translated as CASRPRGQQETQYF.

The chain has TRBV2 and TRBJ1-1; 7 bases fit TRBD1. With 6 bases clipped from V and 4 bases from J, the junction kept 8 bases outside the gene matches. The germline CDR1 and CDR2 sequences are SNHLY and FYNNEI. The CDR3 has 14 residues. DNA for the CDR3: TGTGCCAGCAGCGTCGACAGGGATGGCACTGAAGCTTTCTTT. Its translation: CASSVDRDGTEAFF. Variable domain in full (rest from reference TRBV2 and TRBJ1-1): EPEVTQTPSHQVTQMGQEVILRCVPISNHLYFYWYRQILGQKVEFLVSFYNNEISEKSEIFDDQFSVERPDGSNFTLKIRSTKLEDSAMYFCASSVDRDGTEAFFGQGTRLTVV.

This clonotype was seen repeatedly, ten times or more. This chain uses TRBV20-1 with TRBJ2-7, with 11 positions matching TRBD2. The J segment lost 3 bases and the V segment lost 2 bases, leaving 3 bases of the junction unmatched. Germline V lookup: CDR1 DFQATT, CDR2 SNEGSKA (reference sequence). This CDR3 is 14 amino acids long. CDR3 amino acids: CSARSSGGFYEQYF. As DNA, the CDR3 is TGCAGTGCTAGATCTAGCGGGGGGTTCTACGAGCAGTACTTC.

This clonotype was seen a handful of times. A much more abundant neighbour one base away suggests this may be a read error. Here the CDR3 reads CATSGLGENQPQHF. The CDR3 DNA reads TGTGCCACCAGCGGTCTGGGAGAGAATCAGCCCCAGCATTTT. This chain connects TRBV15 to TRBJ1-5; D gene uncertain. The CDR3 is 14 amino acids. Germline CDR1 LNHNV, CDR2 YYDKDF (reference sequence). The V gene lost 5 bases and the J gene lost 4 bases, with 12 bases spanning the gap.

The CDR3 region has the DNA TGTGCCAGCAGCTCCGGGACAGGCCCCTACGAGCAGTACTTC. Protein: CASSSGTGPYEQYF. J is TRBJ2-7 and V is TRBV11-2, with 8 positions matching TRBD1. There are 14 residues in the CDR3. Germline loops: CDR1 SGHAT, CDR2 FQNNGV. Trimming took 4 bases from V and 2 from J; bases not matched to a gene: 4.

For this clonotype: Being one base from a much bigger clone, this may be a read error. This sequence joins TRBV29-1 and TRBJ1-2; 7 nucleotides match TRBD1. This CDR3 is 14 amino acids long. With 3 bases clipped from V and 10 bases from J, the junction kept 14 bases outside the gene matches. Germline V gives CDR1 SQVTM, CDR2 ANQGSEA. The CDR3: CSVDKSGTVFDYTF. The CDR3 DNA reads TGCAGCGTTGACAAGTCCGGGACAGTCTTCGACTACACCTTC.

This clonotype has at least ten counts. The gene calls are TRBV18 and TRBJ1-2, with TRBD1 as a possible D gene (5 bases). Between the trimmed V and J ends, which lost 3 bases and 6 bases, there was a span of 20 bases. Germline V gene data show CDR1 as KGHSH and CDR2 as LQKENI. The CDR3 is 16 amino acids. The CDR3 DNA reads as TGTGCCAGCTCACCCTTGGACACCATCGAAGGAGATGGCTACACCTTC. Residues: CASSPLDTIEGDGYTF.

V and J are TRBV20-1 and TRBJ2-5; tentative D call: TRBD2 (6 bases). The last part of the DNA fits TRBJ2-1 better; the J call may be wrong. Looked up from germline, CDR1 is DFQATT and CDR2 is SNEGSKA (reference sequence). This CDR3 has 12 residues. Here the CDR3 reads CSAGDSPGEQFF. CDR3 sequence (DNA): TGCAGTGCCGGGGACTCTCCGGGGGAGCAGTTCTTC.

This clonotype came up many times. The chain uses TRBV5-1 and TRBJ2-1; D is unclear. CDR3 length equals 12 residues. V lost 1 base, J lost 7 bases, and 6 bases lay in between. The germline CDR1 and CDR2 sequences are SGHRS and YFSETQ. CDR3 protein: CASSLMTNEQFF. For the CDR3, the DNA is TGCGCCAGCAGCTTGATGACTAATGAGCAGTTCTTC.